The 18 T cell receptor beta chains below were found in one sample sequenced in a study of T cells after yellow fever vaccination. TCRdb analysed the 5' RACE reads with MiXCR anew, one entry per CDR3 protein. This sample has a few hundred thousand distinct CDR3 sequences, with 6.2% found just once. The source was PBMCs, collected 5 days after the yellow fever booster vaccination. These receptors were obtained from a man aged 25-45 years who received the YFV17D yellow fever vaccine.

The chain joins TRBV20-1 to TRBJ2-7, with TRBD2 matching over 8 bases. The CDR3 covers 15 residues. Germline V gene data show CDR1 as DFQATT and CDR2 as SNEGSKA (reference sequence). J gave up 4 bases and V 2 bases, and 10 bases lay outside the gene matches. The CDR3 loop reads CSARSVSGIGYEQYF. The CDR3 coding sequence is TGCAGTGCTAGATCCGTTAGCGGGATCGGATACGAGCAGTACTTC.

The chain uses TRBV7-2 and TRBJ2-6, with D perhaps matching TRBD1 (5 bases). Germline CDR1 reads SGHTA; CDR2 reads FQGNSA. V was clipped by 4 bases and J by 1 base, with 11 bases between them. There are 16 residues in the CDR3. CDR3 amino acids: CASSSYRQSGANVLTF. CDR3 sequence (DNA): TGTGCCAGCAGCTCCTACAGACAGTCTGGGGCCAACGTCCTGACTTTC.

CDR3 sequence reads: CASSYYRGGNQPQHF. The CDR3 DNA sequence: TGTGCCAGCAGTTACTACAGGGGAGGCAATCAGCCCCAGCATTTT. This chain connects TRBV6-5 to TRBJ1-5, with 7 bases lining up with TRBD1. Germline V gene data show CDR1 as MNHEY and CDR2 as SVGAGI. The CDR3 contains 15 residues. J gave up 2 bases and V 1 base, and 2 bases lay outside the gene matches.

V usage is TRBV28 and J usage is TRBJ2-7, with no clear D. V lost 7 bases and J lost 2, with 9 bases in between. This CDR3 contains 12 residues. Germline V lookup: CDR1 MDHEN, CDR2 SYDVKM. In DNA form, the CDR3 reads TGTGCCAGCACCCGCGGACCCTACGAGCAGTACTTC. Protein product: CASTRGPYEQYF.

This clonotype was counted ten times or more. V gene TRBV25-1 combines with J gene TRBJ2-7; the D is unclear. CDR3 size: 11 residues. CDR1 and CDR2 (germline): MGHDK, SYGVNS. The ends were cut back, 3 bases at V and 7 bases at J, with 7 bases in the middle. CDR3 in DNA: TGTGCCAGCAGTGACTTTTCGGAGCAGTACTTC. Amino acid sequence: CASSDFSEQYF.

The chain is built from TRBV20-1 and TRBJ2-1; TRBD1 matches 12 bases. Germline V gene sequence: CDR1 DFQATT, CDR2 SNEGSKA (reference sequence). J was trimmed by 8 bases and V by 5 bases; bases with no gene match: 4. The CDR3 is 13 amino acids. The CDR3 loop is CSAGGTGGYEQFF. As DNA, the CDR3 is TGCAGTGCTGGGGGGACAGGGGGCTATGAGCAGTTCTTC.

This clonotype has only a few counts. The rearrangement uses TRBV18 and TRBJ1-1; 7 bases match TRBD1. V shed 3 bases and J 1 base; nucleotides not matched to a gene: 11. The CDR3 contains 17 residues. Germline V gives CDR1 KGHSH, CDR2 LQKENI. The CDR3 protein is CASSPNQGGIANTEAFF. DNA for the CDR3: TGTGCCAGCTCACCCAACCAGGGGGGGATTGCGAACACTGAAGCTTTCTTT.

This clonotype was counted a few times. V is TRBV30 and J is TRBJ2-3; D not certain. From germline, CDR1 is GTSNPN and CDR2 SVGIG (reference sequence). CDR3 length: 13 residues. V gave up 2 bases and J gave up 6 bases, with 12 bases separating them. The CDR3 is CAWSFRGADTQYF. CDR3 DNA: TGTGCCTGGAGTTTCCGTGGAGCCGATACGCAGTATTTT.

As concerns this clonotype: The junction shows a germline mismatch at one end, possibly a read error. This chain uses TRBV28 with TRBJ1-1; a weak D match, TRBD1 (6 bases). This CDR3 is 18 amino acids long. CDR1 and CDR2 (germline): MDHEN, SYDVKM. CDR3 bases: TGTGCCAGCAGTCCCCCGGGACACCTCAGAATCATGAACACTGAAACTTTCTTT. This encodes CASSPPGHLRIMNTETFF. Full variable domain (remainder filled in from reference TRBV28 and TRBJ1-1): DVKVTQSSRYLVKRTGEKVFLECVQDMDHENMFWYRQDPGLGLRLIYFSYDVKMKEKGDIPEGYSVSREKKERFSLILESASTNQTSMYLCASSPPGHLRIMNTETFFGQGTRLTVV.

This clonotype was seen repeatedly, ten times or more. This chain links TRBV5-1 with TRBJ2-1; 7 positions match TRBD2. The ends lost 0 bases at V and 2 bases at J; junction bases unmatched: 8. This CDR3 is built from 17 residues. Germline-derived CDR1 and CDR2 are SGHRS and YFSETQ. CDR3 coding DNA: TGCGCCAGCAGCTTGGAATATCGCGGGAGAACCTACAATGAGCAGTTCTTC. Translation gives CASSLEYRGRTYNEQFF.

A few counts support this clonotype. The chain links TRBV18 to TRBJ2-7, with TRBD2 matching over 10 bases. J lost 4 bases, V lost 3 bases, and 12 bases had no gene match. From germline, CDR1 is KGHSH and CDR2 LQKENI. The length of the CDR3 is 17 residues. CDR3 residues: CASSPPTGLAGEYEQYF. The CDR3 DNA follows: TGTGCCAGCTCACCCCCGACGGGGCTAGCGGGGGAATACGAGCAGTACTTC.

This clonotype was detected many times. This chain connects TRBV6-5 to TRBJ1-5; D is undetermined. Germline assignment: CDR1 MNHEY and CDR2 SVGAGI. The CDR3 has 12 residues. Deletions cut 4 bases from V and 3 bases from J, with 4 bases between. CDR3 region: CASSSLNQPQHF. In DNA form, the CDR3 reads TGTGCCAGCAGTTCGCTCAATCAGCCCCAGCATTTT.

The rearrangement uses TRBV29-1 and TRBJ2-7, with TRBD1 matching 7 bases. The CDR3 length is 12 residues. In germline, CDR1 is SQVTM, CDR2 ANQGSEA. V lost 7 bases and J lost 4; bases outside the gene matches: 7. The CDR3 sequence: CSATGLTYEQYF. The CDR3 coding sequence is TGCAGCGCGACAGGGCTTACATACGAGCAGTACTTC.

This clonotype appeared many times. The chain is built from TRBV5-1 and TRBJ2-3; no clear D. V was shortened by 5 bases and J by 4 bases, with 5 bases between the two germline ends. The CDR3 has 11 amino acids. Germline assignment: CDR1 SGHRS and CDR2 YFSETQ. Here the CDR3 DNA reads TGCGCCAGCAGTATGGCAGATACGCAGTATTTT. As protein: CASSMADTQYF.

This clonotype was seen ten or more times. The chain employs TRBV3-1 and TRBJ2-2, with TRBD2 matching over 9 bases. The length of the CDR3 is 16 residues. From germline, CDR1 is LGHDT and CDR2 YNNKEL (reference sequence). Unmatched junction bases numbered 7, after V lost 3 bases and J lost 5 bases. The CDR3 sequence: CASSHRRAGGTGELFF. The CDR3 DNA is TGTGCCAGCAGCCACCGCCGGGCGGGAGGGACCGGGGAGCTGTTTTTT.

V is TRBV18 and J is TRBJ2-7; 9 bases are shared with TRBD1. The germline CDR1 and CDR2 sequences are KGHSH and LQKENI. The CDR3 loop spans 15 amino acids. J was trimmed by 7 bases and V by 3 bases; bases with no gene match: 10. The DNA for the CDR3 is TGTGCCAGCTCACCGGGGGACAGGGCCTCGGGTGAGCAGTACTTC. Translating it yields CASSPGDRASGEQYF.

This clonotype was detected many times. The chain carries TRBV7-8 and TRBJ2-1, with 8 bases aligning to TRBD2. The CDR3 runs to 18 residues. Germline assignment: CDR1 SGHVS and CDR2 FQNEAQ. Trimming removed 5 bases from V and 0 bases from J; junction bases left unmatched: 12. The CDR3 loop is CASSLPGLADISYNEQFF. CDR3 nucleotide sequence: TGTGCCAGCAGCCTCCCAGGACTAGCCGATATCTCCTACAATGAGCAGTTCTTC.

This clonotype was counted many times. The rearrangement joins TRBV5-1 to TRBJ2-1, with 12 bases fitting TRBD2. V lost 4 bases, J lost 0 bases, and 5 bases stayed unmatched. There are 17 residues in the CDR3. Germline-derived CDR1 and CDR2 are SGHRS and YFSETQ. In DNA form, the CDR3 reads TGCGCCAGCAGCCCCCTAGCGGGAGGGTCCTCCTACAATGAGCAGTTCTTC. Its translation is CASSPLAGGSSYNEQFF.